This paragraph reports one TCR beta chain. This sample was included in a study of T-cell reconstitution after alpha-beta-depleted transplantation in children. The TCRbeta library was prepared with unique molecular identifiers. A single record per CDR3 protein comes from TCRdb applying MiXCR to the PCR reads. The top ten clones hold 3% to 4% of a sample with around 400,000 distinct CDR3 sequences, roughly 20% of them seen once. The CDR3 is 14 residues long. The germline gives CDR1 DFQATT, CDR2 SNEGSKA (reference sequence). The J segment lost 2 bases and the V segment lost 2 bases, leaving 2 bases of the junction unmatched.

Sequencing used PBMCs from the stem cell graft donor, obtained from the stem cell graft. V and J are TRBV20-1 and TRBJ2-7; 11 nucleotides agree with TRBD2. The sequence came from a human donor who donated a stem cell graft to a child with acute myeloid leukemia. CDR3 protein: CSARLAGGAYEQYF. DNA of the CDR3: TGCAGTGCTAGACTAGCGGGAGGTGCCTACGAGCAGTACTTC.